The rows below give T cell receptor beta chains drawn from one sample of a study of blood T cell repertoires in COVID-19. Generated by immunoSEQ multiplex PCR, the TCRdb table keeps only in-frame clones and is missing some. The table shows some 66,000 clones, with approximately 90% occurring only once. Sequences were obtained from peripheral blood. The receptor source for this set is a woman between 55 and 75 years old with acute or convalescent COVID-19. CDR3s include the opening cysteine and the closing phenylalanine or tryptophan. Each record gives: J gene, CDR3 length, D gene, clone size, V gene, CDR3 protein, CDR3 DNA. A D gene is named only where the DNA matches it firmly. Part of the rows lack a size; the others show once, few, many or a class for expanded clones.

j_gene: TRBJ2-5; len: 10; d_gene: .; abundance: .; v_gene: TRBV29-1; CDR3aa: CSAKIETQYF; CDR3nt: TGCAGCGCCAAAATAGAGACCCAGTACTTC
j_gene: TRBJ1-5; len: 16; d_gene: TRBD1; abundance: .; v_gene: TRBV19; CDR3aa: CASSYRTGYSNQPQHF; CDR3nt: TGTGCCAGTAGTTATCGGACAGGATATAGCAATCAGCCCCAGCATTTT
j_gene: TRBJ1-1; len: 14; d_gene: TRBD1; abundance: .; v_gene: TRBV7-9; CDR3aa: CASSLGQGATEAFF; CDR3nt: TGTGCCAGCAGCTTAGGACAGGGGGCCACTGAAGCTTTCTTT
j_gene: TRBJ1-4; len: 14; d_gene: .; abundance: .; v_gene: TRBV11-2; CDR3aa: CASSLDGDLRKLFF; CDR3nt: TGTGCCAGCAGCTTAGACGGGGATTTGAGGAAACTGTTTTTT
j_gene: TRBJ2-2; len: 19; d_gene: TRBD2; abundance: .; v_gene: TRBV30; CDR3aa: CAWSSFKRRLAGGTGELFF; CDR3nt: TGTGCCTGGTCCTCCTTCAAGCGTCGGCTAGCGGGAGGGACCGGGGAGCTGTTTTTT
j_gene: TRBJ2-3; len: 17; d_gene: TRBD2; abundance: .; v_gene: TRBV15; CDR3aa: CATSRDRGLAGVRAQYF; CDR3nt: TGTGCCACCAGCAGAGATAGGGGACTAGCGGGGGTCCGTGCGCAGTATTTT
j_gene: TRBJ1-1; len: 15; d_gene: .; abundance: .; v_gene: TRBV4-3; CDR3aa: CASSQGQHMNTEAFF; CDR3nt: TGCGCCAGCAGCCAAGGACAGCACATGAACACTGAAGCTTTCTTT
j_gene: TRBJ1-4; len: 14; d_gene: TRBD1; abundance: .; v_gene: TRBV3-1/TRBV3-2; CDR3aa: CASRRQGVDEKLFF; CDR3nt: TGTGCCAGCCGCCGACAGGGTGTTGATGAAAAACTGTTTTTT
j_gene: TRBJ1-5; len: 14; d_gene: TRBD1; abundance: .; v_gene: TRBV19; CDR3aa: CASRRDRGNQPQHF; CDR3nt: TGTGCCAGTAGACGGGACAGGGGCAATCAGCCCCAGCATTTT
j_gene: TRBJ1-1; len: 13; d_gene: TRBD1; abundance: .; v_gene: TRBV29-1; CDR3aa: CSGHRGQGTEAFF; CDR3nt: TGCAGCGGGCACAGGGGGCAAGGGACTGAAGCTTTCTTT
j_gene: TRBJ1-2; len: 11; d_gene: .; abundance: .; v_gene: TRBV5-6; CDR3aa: CASSLRDGYTF; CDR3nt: TGTGCCAGCAGCCTCAGGGATGGCTACACCTTC
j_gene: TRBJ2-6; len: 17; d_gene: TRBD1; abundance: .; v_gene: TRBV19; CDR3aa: CASSIDRVVSGANVLTF; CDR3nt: TGTGCCAGTAGTATCGACAGGGTCGTCTCTGGGGCCAACGTCCTGACTTTC
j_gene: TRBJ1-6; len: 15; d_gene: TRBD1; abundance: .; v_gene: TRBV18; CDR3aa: CASSPYGTGRPPLHF; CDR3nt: TGTGCCAGCTCACCATATGGGACAGGGCGCCCACCCCTCCACTTT
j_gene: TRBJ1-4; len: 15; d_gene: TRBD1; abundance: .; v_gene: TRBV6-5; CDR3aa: CASSSTGGGGEKLFF; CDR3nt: TGTGCCAGCAGTTCTACAGGGGGCGGGGGTGAAAAACTGTTTTTT
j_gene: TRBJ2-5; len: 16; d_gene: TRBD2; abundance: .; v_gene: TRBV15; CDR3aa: CATSRETSALQETQYF; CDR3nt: TGTGCCACCAGCAGAGAGACTAGCGCCCTCCAAGAGACCCAGTACTTC
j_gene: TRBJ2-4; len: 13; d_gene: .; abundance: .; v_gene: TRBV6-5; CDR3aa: CASSSSLGNIQYF; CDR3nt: TGTGCCAGCAGTTCGTCTCTCGGGAACATTCAGTACTTC
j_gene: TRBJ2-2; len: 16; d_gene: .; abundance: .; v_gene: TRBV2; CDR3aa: CASSEFLDRRTGELFF; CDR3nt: TGTGCCAGCAGTGAATTCTTGGACAGACGCACCGGGGAGCTGTTTTTT
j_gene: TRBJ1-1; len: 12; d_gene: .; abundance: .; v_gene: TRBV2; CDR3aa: CASSAASTEAFF; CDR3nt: TGTGCCAGCAGTGCCGCCAGCACTGAAGCTTTCTTT
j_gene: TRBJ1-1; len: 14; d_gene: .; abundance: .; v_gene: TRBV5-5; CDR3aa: CASSPHGLPREAFF; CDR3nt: TGTGCCAGCAGCCCACACGGACTCCCCAGGGAAGCTTTCTTT
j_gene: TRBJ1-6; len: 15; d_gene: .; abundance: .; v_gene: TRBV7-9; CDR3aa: CASSLAGAGDSPLHF; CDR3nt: TGTGCCAGCAGCTTAGCGGGGGCGGGGGATTCACCCCTCCACTTT
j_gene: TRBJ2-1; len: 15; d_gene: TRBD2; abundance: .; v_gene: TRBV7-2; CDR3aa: CASSISGGAYNEQFF; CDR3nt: TGTGCCAGCAGCATTAGCGGGGGGGCCTACAATGAGCAGTTCTTC
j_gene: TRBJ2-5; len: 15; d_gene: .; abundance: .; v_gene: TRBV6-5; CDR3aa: CASSYSQGERETQYF; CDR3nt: TGTGCCAGCAGTTACTCTCAGGGTGAGAGAGAGACCCAGTACTTC
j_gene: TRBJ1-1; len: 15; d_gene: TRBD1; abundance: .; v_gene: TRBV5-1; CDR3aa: CASSLLQGLNTEAFF; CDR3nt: TGCGCCAGCAGCTTACTACAGGGGCTGAACACTGAAGCTTTCTTT
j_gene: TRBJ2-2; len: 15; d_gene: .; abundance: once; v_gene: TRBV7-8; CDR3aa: CASSISGVNTGELFF; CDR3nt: TGTGCCAGCAGCATATCCGGGGTGAACACCGGGGAGCTGTTTTTT
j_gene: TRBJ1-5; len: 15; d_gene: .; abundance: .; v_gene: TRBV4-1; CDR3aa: CASSPREVINQPQHF; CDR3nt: TGCGCCAGCAGTCCAAGAGAAGTGATCAATCAGCCCCAGCATTTT
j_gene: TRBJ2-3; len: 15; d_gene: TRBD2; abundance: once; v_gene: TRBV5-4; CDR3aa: CASSPREGPADTQYF; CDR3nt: TGTGCCAGCAGCCCCCGGGAGGGGCCCGCAGATACGCAGTATTTT